This TCR beta chain was recovered during a study of T cell repertoires in cytomegalovirus infection. Turning to the study itself: Public TCR beta signature analysis indicated the presence of both CMV infection and matching HLA type.

Using its own MiXCR run on the reads, TCRdb lists one record per CDR3 protein. The repertoire consists of 150,000 to 200,000 distinct CDR3 sequences, with approximately 9.7% occurring once and the leading ten covering approximately 4.6%. Notes on the study in general: The ex vivo response was dominated by HLA-C-restricted CMV-specific TCR beta clonotypes.

This clonotype was counted at least ten times. Its specificity is unknown. The receptor comes from a human donor in good health (CMV status not recorded). Some clones in this sample may be carry-over from other donors' samples. The specimen was PBMCs.

This CDR3 reads CASSLGLGSAYEQYF. DNA for the CDR3: TGTGCCAGCAGCCTCGGACTCGGATCAGCCTACGAGCAGTACTTC. The chain uses TRBV7-2 and TRBJ2-7, with a tentative D call TRBD2 (5 bases). The CDR3 is 15 residues long. V was pared by 5 bases and J by 2 bases, with 16 bases between. Germline values: CDR1 SGHTA, CDR2 FQGNSA.